Described below is a single T cell receptor (beta chain) sequence and its context. The antigen is unknown. With V trimmed by 5 bases and J by 5 bases, 13 bases remained unmatched. The germline gives CDR1 SGHNT, CDR2 YENEEA. CDR3 length: 16 amino acids. Sorting produced populations that all topped 98% purity. The authors reverse transcribed all of the isolated RNA, so sequencing captured expressed TCRB transcripts. Generated by immunoSEQ multiplex PCR, the TCRdb table keeps only in-frame clones and is missing some. The table has 250,000 to 300,000 clones, approximately 25% seen once. The source of the sample is a study of beta chain features in type 1 diabetes. Whole-study context: Healthy donors and patients had similar age, gender and cell yields.

Study conclusions and caveats: The naive, central memory and Treg TCRB repertoires looked more alike in patients than they did in healthy donors. All four CD4+ subsets of Type 1 diabetes patients contained TCRB CDR3s that were moderately but significantly shorter. Among type 1 diabetes patients, VDJ junctions had fewer insertions and more deletions.

Sequenced sample: naive CD4+ T cells from blood. The J gene is TRBJ2-7, the V gene TRBV11-3, with 9 positions matching TRBD2. This sequence originates from a young woman with type 1 diabetes. The CDR3 here is CASSPSGVAGVHEQYF. The CDR3 DNA sequence: TGTGCCAGCAGCCCCTCGGGGGTAGCGGGAGTGCACGAGCAGTACTTC. Variable domain in full (rest from reference TRBV11-3 and TRBJ2-7): EAGVVQSPRYKIIEKKQPVAFWCNPISGHNTLYWYLQNLGQGPELLIRYENEEAVDDSQLPKDRFSAERLKGVDSTLKIQPAELGDSAVYLCASSPSGVAGVHEQYFGPGTRLTVT.